This T cell receptor (beta chain) was profiled in a study of blood T cell repertoires in COVID-19. Study at large: Collection of acute and convalescent COVID-19 samples took place in the United States, Italy and Spain.

CDR3 length equals 14 residues. Germline-derived CDR1 and CDR2 are SGHNT and YYREEE (reference sequence). V lost 2 bases to trimming and J lost 4 bases; unmatched junction nucleotides: 1. As regards this clone: Other DNA sequences in this specimen translate into the identical CDR3.

TCRdb's copy holds only in-frame clones and misses some; the assay was immunoSEQ multiplex PCR. Found here are some 700,000 clones, 90% of them singletons; the top ten hold about 0.26%. Sequencing used peripheral blood. This clonotype originated in a woman aged 18-30 years with acute or convalescent COVID-19. V usage is TRBV5-4 and J usage is TRBJ1-2; 11 nucleotides agree with TRBD1. CDR3: CASSFGQGAYGYTF. CDR3 nucleotides: TGTGCCAGCAGCTTCGGACAGGGGGCCTATGGCTACACCTTC.